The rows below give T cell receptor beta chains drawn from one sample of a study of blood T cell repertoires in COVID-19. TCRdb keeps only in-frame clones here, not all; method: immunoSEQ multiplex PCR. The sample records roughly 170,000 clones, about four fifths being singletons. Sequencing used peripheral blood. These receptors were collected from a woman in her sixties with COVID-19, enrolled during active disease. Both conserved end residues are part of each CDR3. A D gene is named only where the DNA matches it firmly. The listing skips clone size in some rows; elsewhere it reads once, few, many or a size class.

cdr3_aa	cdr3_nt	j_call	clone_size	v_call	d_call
CASSIFFPAGDLIGELFF	TGTGCCAGTAGTATCTTTTTTCCGGCGGGAGATCTGATCGGGGAGCTGTTTTTT	TRBJ2-2	many	TRBV19	TRBD2
CASSQLHPGTSGRGNTQYF	TGTGCCAGCAGCCAACTCCACCCCGGGACTAGCGGGAGGGGAAATACGCAGTATTTT	TRBJ2-3	-	TRBV3-1/TRBV3-2	TRBD2
CASSVVGQTGELFF	TGTGCCAGCAGCGTAGTTGGTCAGACCGGGGAGCTGTTTTTT	TRBJ2-2	-	TRBV9	-
CASSLTGLSFGGTEAFF	TGTGCCAGCAGTTTAACGGGACTCAGTTTTGGGGGCACTGAAGCTTTCTTT	TRBJ1-1	few	TRBV27	-
CAWSEARATNEKLFF	TGTGCCTGGAGTGAAGCCCGGGCAACTAATGAAAAACTGTTTTTT	TRBJ1-4	-	TRBV30	-
CASSPGTVYSEQYF	TGTGCCAGCAGTCCCGGGACTGTTTACTCCGAGCAGTACTTC	TRBJ2-7	-	TRBV28	-
CASSSRVRSRDTQYF	TGTGCCAGCAGCTCCAGGGTTAGATCCAGAGATACGCAGTATTTT	TRBJ2-3	-	TRBV11-2	-
CASSVARGEGDTQYF	TGTGCCAGCAGCGTAGCCCGCGGGGAGGGGGATACGCAGTATTTT	TRBJ2-3	-	TRBV9	TRBD2
CASSSVDILNYGYTF	TGTGCCAGCAGCTCGGTCGACATCCTTAACTATGGCTACACCTTC	TRBJ1-2	-	TRBV6-2/TRBV6-3	-
CATVGTPAIAAFF	TGTGCCACCGTCGGCACCCCAGCGATCGCAGCTTTCTTT	TRBJ1-1	-	TRBV15	-
CASSPRQGALQYGYTF	TGTGCCAGCAGTCCGCGACAGGGGGCGTTACAGTATGGCTACACCTTC	TRBJ1-2	-	TRBV2	TRBD1
CASSLRTGDTEAFF	TGTGCCAGCAGCCTCCGGACAGGGGACACTGAAGCTTTCTTT	TRBJ1-1	-	TRBV9	TRBD1
CASRRLLNTEAFF	TGTGCCAGCAGACGACTGCTGAACACTGAAGCTTTCTTT	TRBJ1-1	-	TRBV6-5	-
CASSLGGNSGYTF	TGTGCCAGCAGCTTAGGAGGGAATTCTGGCTACACCTTC	TRBJ1-2	once	TRBV7-8	-
CASNPTAGGLGEQYF	TGCGCCAGCAACCCGACGGCGGGAGGGCTGGGCGAGCAGTACTTC	TRBJ2-7	medium-sized	TRBV5-1	TRBD2
CAIGTSGGLVDTQYF	TGTGCCATCGGGACTAGCGGGGGGCTTGTAGATACGCAGTATTTT	TRBJ2-3	-	TRBV10-3	TRBD2
CASSEAGRGFGETQYF	TGTGCCAGCAGTGAAGCGGGGCGGGGATTCGGAGAGACCCAGTACTTC	TRBJ2-5	-	TRBV6-1	-
CASSATSGGLTGELFF	TGTGCCAGCAGCGCAACTAGCGGGGGGCTCACCGGGGAGCTGTTTTTT	TRBJ2-2	-	TRBV9	TRBD2
CASSHRDRGHEQYF	TGTGCCAGCAGCCACCGGGACAGGGGCCACGAGCAGTACTTC	TRBJ2-7	-	TRBV7-9	TRBD1
CASRVQAKEKLFF	TGTGCCAGCAGGGTTCAGGCGAAGGAAAAACTGTTTTTT	TRBJ1-4	-	TRBV6-5	-
CASSRQRGGGTEAFF	TGTGCCAGCAGCCGGCAAAGGGGAGGCGGCACTGAAGCTTTCTTT	TRBJ1-1	-	TRBV5-4	-
CASSATGEFGTQYF	TGTGCCAGCAGCGCCACAGGGGAATTTGGTACGCAGTATTTT	TRBJ2-3	-	TRBV7-3	TRBD1
CASSQDLAGGRLAKNIQYF	TGTGCCAGCAGCCAAGATCTAGCGGGAGGGAGACTAGCCAAAAACATTCAGTACTTC	TRBJ2-4	-	TRBV4-2	TRBD2
CASSLMETNEKLFF	TGCGCCAGCAGCTTGATGGAGACTAATGAAAAACTGTTTTTT	TRBJ1-4	-	TRBV5-1	-